This TCR beta chain was identified in a study of STAT5B mutations in CD4+ large granular lymphocyte leukemia. Study-level information: Among healthy controls, a particular HLA allele went with more CDR3 'QG' motifs.

CDR3 size: 16 residues. V shed 0 bases, J shed 2 bases, and the junction held 9 bases outside the gene matches. CDR1 is SQVTM and CDR2 is ANQGSEA in the germline V gene. Using immunoSEQ multiplex PCR, the repertoire was profiled, and TCRdb retains in-frame clones only, with some absent. The sample carries about 34,000 clones, roughly 71% recorded once. Remarks on this clone: Its target is not known.

Study conclusions and caveats: Data were not HLA-matched across samples.

The sequencing sample was made of CD4+ T cells from blood buffy coats. The rearrangement joins TRBV29-1 to TRBJ1-2; 7 bases are a match to TRBD1. This TCR was sampled from a human donor in good health. Here the CDR3 DNA reads TGCAGCGTTGAAGATCTGCCGGGACAGCCAAACTATGGCTACACCTTC. Residues: CSVEDLPGQPNYGYTF.